Listed below are T cell receptor beta chains from one sample, sequenced in a study of T cell clonotyping in hematopoietic cell transplantation. The protocol was immunoSEQ multiplex PCR, while the TCRdb copy is restricted to in-frame clones and leaves out a portion. The sample yields approximately 8,400 clones, roughly 62% seen once. The specimen comprised peripheral blood mononuclear cells, sampled 100 days after allogeneic stem cell transplant. The source is a male patient aged 55 to 69 who had an allogeneic stem cell transplant from an unrelated donor, so the T cells may come from the graft donor. Some clones in this sample may be carry-over from other donors' samples. Each CDR3 is given with its conserved first and last residue.

V gene: TRBV13; CDR3 protein: CASSPTAQGHEQYF
V gene: TRBV19; CDR3 protein: CASSLGGSDTQYF
V gene: TRBV27; CDR3 protein: CASISGGNTEAFF
V gene: TRBV4-1; CDR3 protein: CASSQNWDNSYEQYF
V gene: TRBV7-3; CDR3 protein: CASSPRAGANVLTF
V gene: TRBV6-6; CDR3 protein: CASSPSYEQYF
V gene: TRBV6-1; CDR3 protein: CASSEADSWGYEQYF
V gene: TRBV7-9; CDR3 protein: CASSLRGQLIQNTIYF
V gene: TRBV7-3; CDR3 protein: CASSFSGGRGDTQYF
V gene: TRBV5-1; CDR3 protein: CASSLQPEEPQHF
V gene: TRBV29-1; CDR3 protein: CSVDVNRGHEQYF
V gene: TRBV10-3; CDR3 protein: CAGRGDSNQPQHF
V gene: TRBV5-1; CDR3 protein: CASSSRTGQGPPEQYF
V gene: TRBV5-1; CDR3 protein: CASSPRGGADGELFF
V gene: TRBV7-8; CDR3 protein: CASSLATGNTQYF
V gene: TRBV6-1; CDR3 protein: CASSEEGPLYGYTF
V gene: TRBV9; CDR3 protein: CASSGSTGKAFF
V gene: TRBV7-2; CDR3 protein: CASSLERAGTQRNTEAFF
V gene: TRBV5-1; CDR3 protein: CASSLVEAGELFF
V gene: TRBV7-2; CDR3 protein: CASSLGGQGAGTEAFF
V gene: TRBV27; CDR3 protein: CASSFATGLGYGYTF
V gene: TRBV6-5; CDR3 protein: CASSEGGSSYEQYF
V gene: TRBV7-8; CDR3 protein: CASRPGLAGINEQFF
V gene: TRBV2; CDR3 protein: CASSPTTHGYTF
V gene: TRBV7-6; CDR3 protein: CASSFKTSGNTIYF
V gene: TRBV7-9; CDR3 protein: CASSLGEQDPGNTIYF
V gene: TRBV9; CDR3 protein: CASSVSGTAKNIQYF
V gene: TRBV7-8; CDR3 protein: CASSFGRGSTDTQYF
V gene: TRBV4-2; CDR3 protein: CASSQAQRVGAYNSPLHF
V gene: TRBV4-2; CDR3 protein: CASSQVVRASGRPFATDTQYF
V gene: TRBV5-1; CDR3 protein: CASSPGQLAYGYTF
V gene: TRBV7-8; CDR3 protein: CASSLTTLTGYTEAFF
V gene: TRBV9; CDR3 protein: CASSEAGLYSYEQYF
V gene: TRBV25-1; CDR3 protein: CASRDRGVDEQFF
V gene: TRBV10-2; CDR3 protein: CATLNSGRGSYEQYF